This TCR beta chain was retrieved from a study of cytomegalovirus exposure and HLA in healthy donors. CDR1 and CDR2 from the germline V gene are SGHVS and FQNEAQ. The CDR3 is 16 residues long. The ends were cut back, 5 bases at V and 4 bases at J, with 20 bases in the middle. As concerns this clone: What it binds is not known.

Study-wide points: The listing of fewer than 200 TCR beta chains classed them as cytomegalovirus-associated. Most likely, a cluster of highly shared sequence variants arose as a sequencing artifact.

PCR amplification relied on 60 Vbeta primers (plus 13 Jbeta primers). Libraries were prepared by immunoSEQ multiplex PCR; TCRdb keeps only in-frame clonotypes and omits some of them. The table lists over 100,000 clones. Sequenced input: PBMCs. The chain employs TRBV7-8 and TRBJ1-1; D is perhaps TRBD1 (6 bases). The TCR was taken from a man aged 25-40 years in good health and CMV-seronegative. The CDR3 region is CASSPRQGWGGTEAFF. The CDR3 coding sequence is TGTGCCAGCAGCCCACGGCAGGGGTGGGGTGGCACTGAAGCTTTCTTT.